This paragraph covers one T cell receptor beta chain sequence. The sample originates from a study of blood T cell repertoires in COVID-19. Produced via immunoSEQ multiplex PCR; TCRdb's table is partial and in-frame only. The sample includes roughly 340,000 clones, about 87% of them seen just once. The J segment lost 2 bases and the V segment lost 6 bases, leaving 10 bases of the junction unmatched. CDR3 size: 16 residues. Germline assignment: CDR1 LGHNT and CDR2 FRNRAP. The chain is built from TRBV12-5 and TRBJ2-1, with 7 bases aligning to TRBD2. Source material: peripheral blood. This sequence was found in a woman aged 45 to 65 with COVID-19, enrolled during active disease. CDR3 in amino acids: CASGPSPGGTYNEQFF. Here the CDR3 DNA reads TGTGCTAGTGGCCCTTCTCCGGGAGGCACCTACAATGAGCAGTTCTTC.